This T cell receptor (beta chain) was recorded in a study of blood T cell repertoires in COVID-19 (dated by TCRdb to the early 2020s). Looking at the study overall: Samples from collaborators originated in the United States, Italy and Spain and spanned both the acute and convalescent phases of COVID-19. The prospective study material was composed of cDNA or gDNA derived from T cells, B-cell-depleted T cells, or PBMCs. Subjects who had been exposed to COVID-19, were actively infected with it, or had recovered from it provided the deeply sampled blood TCRbeta repertoires that made up the dataset. The repertoires were released in a freely available public database meant as a resource for research on the immune response to SARS-CoV-2. The samples were drawn from two sources: the first 160 participants of the ongoing ImmuneRACE study, and 1,000 to 1,500 subjects contributed by 6 global collaborators. Sample metadata almost always included a de-identified subject ID, COVID-19 status, age in years and sex. Where available, HLA class I and class II types were taken from metadata supplied by the sample provider and were not determined by assay-based typing. Paper-wide results and their limitations: The amount of clinical and demographic metadata varied by source and participant and was provided uncurated.

In regard to this clone: The antigen it binds to is not known. No base quality values were provided; no much bigger clone lies one nucleotide off. The sample holds other DNA sequences that translate to the same CDR3.

Trimming accounts for 1 base at V and 11 bases at J, while the number of junction bases matched to no gene is 0. The CDR3, cysteine through phenylalanine, is 11 amino acids long. Left in the record is the CDR3 DNA by itself, 33 bases read in frame from the first base. One collaborating source in Seattle enrolled patients during active infection and followed them longitudinally through the course of disease. Collaborating institutions collected whole blood in K2EDTA tubes following their own protocols. Collaborator samples were shipped for TCRbeta analysis as frozen whole blood, isolated PBMCs, or DNA extracted from either sample type. TCRbeta CDR3 regions were amplified from genomic DNA by means of the immunoSEQ Assay, a bias-controlled multiplex PCR. In the paper's pipeline: The number of nucleated cells in each sample was estimated from the amplification of reference gene primers within the assay. To quantify the absolute abundance of each unique TCRbeta CDR3 rearrangement, sequence reads were collapsed and filtered. Productive Simpson clonality was computed per sample as the square root of Simpson's diversity index over productive rearrangements. TCRdb mirrors the immuneACCESS table, restricted to in-frame sequences. Some clones are absent from its copies; in checked studies, under half trace to an unresolved V gene, and the reason for the others is unknown. The V and J calls and the clone size are those of that table, but D and trimming were determined from the DNA. Present in this sample are nearly 200,000 clones, roughly 80% of which were seen just once. Of the sample, approximately 0.9% falls within the top ten clones.

The V gene is TRBV12-3 or TRBV12-4 and the J gene is TRBJ1-1; TRBD1 lines up with 8 middle nucleotides. The clonotype comes from a man between 60 and 75 years old with COVID-19, enrolled during active disease. The sample taken for sequencing was peripheral blood. The CDR3 is CASSLGQGAFF. The nucleotide sequence is given as TGTGCCAGCAGTTTAGGACAGGGGGCTTTCTTT.